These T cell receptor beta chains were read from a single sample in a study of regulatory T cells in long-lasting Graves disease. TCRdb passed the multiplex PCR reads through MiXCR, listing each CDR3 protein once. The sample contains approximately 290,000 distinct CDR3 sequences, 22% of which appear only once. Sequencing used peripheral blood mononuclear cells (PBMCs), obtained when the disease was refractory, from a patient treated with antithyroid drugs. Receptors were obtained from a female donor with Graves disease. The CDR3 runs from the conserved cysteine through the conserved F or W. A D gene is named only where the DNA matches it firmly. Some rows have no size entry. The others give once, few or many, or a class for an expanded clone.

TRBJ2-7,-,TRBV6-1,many,CASSERGLYYEQYF,TGTGCCAGCAGTGAAAGGGGACTCTACTACGAGCAGTACTTC
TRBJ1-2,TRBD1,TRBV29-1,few,CSVEDRGRYVGYTF,TGCAGCGTCGAGGACAGGGGGCGTTATGTTGGCTACACCTTC
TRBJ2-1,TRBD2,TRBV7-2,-,CASSFRAGVGYNEQFF,TGTGCCAGCAGCTTCCGAGCGGGAGTGGGTTACAATGAGCAGTTCTTC
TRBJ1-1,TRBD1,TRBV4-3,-,CASSLQGARTEAFF,TGCGCCAGCAGCCTACAGGGGGCGCGGACTGAAGCTTTCTTT
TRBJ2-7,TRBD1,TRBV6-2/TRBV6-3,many,CASSSLTGGYEQYF,TGTGCCAGCAGTTCCTTGACAGGGGGCTACGAGCAGTACTTC
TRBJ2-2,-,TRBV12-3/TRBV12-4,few,CASERDTGELFF,TGTGCCAGCGAGCGGGACACCGGGGAGCTGTTTTTT
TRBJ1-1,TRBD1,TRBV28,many,CASSSQGQTNTEAFF,TGTGCCAGCAGTTCACAGGGACAGACTAACACTGAAGCTTTCTTT
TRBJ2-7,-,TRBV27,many,CASSLSPRSYFYEQYF,TGTGCCAGCAGTTTATCTCCTAGATCGTACTTCTACGAGCAGTACTTC
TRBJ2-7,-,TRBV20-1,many,CSAPMQERNEQYF,TGCAGTGCTCCGATGCAGGAGCGAAACGAGCAGTACTTC
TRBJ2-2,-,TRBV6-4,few,CASSVDSQGTGELFF,TGTGCCAGCAGCGTTGATTCTCAGGGCACCGGGGAGCTGTTTTTT
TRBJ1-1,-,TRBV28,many,CASSSTAWNTEAFF,TGTGCCAGCAGCTCGACAGCGTGGAACACTGAAGCTTTCTTT
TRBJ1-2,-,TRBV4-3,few,CASSQERGYYGYTF,TGCGCCAGCAGCCAAGAAAGGGGATATTATGGCTACACCTTC
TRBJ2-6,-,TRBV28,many,CASGQGWGANVLTF,TGTGCCAGCGGGCAAGGGTGGGGGGCCAACGTCCTGACTTTC
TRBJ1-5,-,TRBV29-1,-,CSVRQGNQPQHF,TGCAGCGTGCGGCAGGGAAATCAGCCCCAGCATTTT
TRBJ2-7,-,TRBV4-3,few,CASSQDPRGDTYEQYF,TGCGCCAGCAGCCAAGATCCGAGGGGTGATACCTACGAGCAGTACTTC
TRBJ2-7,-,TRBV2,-,CASSFDTSYEQYF,TGTGCCAGCAGCTTCGACACCTCCTACGAGCAGTACTTC
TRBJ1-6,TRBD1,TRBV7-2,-,CASSTNTGVSPLHF,TGTGCCAGCAGCACCAACACAGGGGTCTCACCCCTCCACTTT
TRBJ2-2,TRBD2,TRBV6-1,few,CASSPPLAGGRIGTGELFF,TGTGCCAGCAGTCCCCCTCTAGCGGGAGGGAGGATCGGCACCGGGGAGCTGTTTTTT
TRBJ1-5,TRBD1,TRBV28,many,CASALDRAINQPQHF,TGTGCCAGCGCGCTAGACAGGGCAATTAATCAGCCCCAGCATTTT
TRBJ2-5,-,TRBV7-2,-,CASNLSPSSETQYF,TGTGCCAGCAACCTGAGTCCTAGTTCAGAGACCCAGTACTTC
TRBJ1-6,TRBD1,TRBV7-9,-,CASSPSDREDSPLHF,TGTGCCAGCAGCCCGAGCGACAGGGAGGATTCACCCCTCCACTTT
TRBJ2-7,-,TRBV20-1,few,CSARVAVNSYEQYF,TGCAGTGCTAGGGTCGCCGTTAACTCCTACGAGCAGTACTTC
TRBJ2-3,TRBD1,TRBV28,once,CASSSPDRVFIYF,TGTGCCAGCAGTTCTCCCGACAGGGTCTTTATCTATTTT
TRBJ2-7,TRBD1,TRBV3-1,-,CASSLTGQASEQYF,TGTGCCAGCAGCCTCACGGGACAGGCCAGCGAGCAGTACTTC
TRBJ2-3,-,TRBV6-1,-,CASRTIRRGADTQYF,TGTGCCAGCCGAACGATTCGGCGGGGAGCAGATACGCAGTATTTT
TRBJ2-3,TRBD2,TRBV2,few,CASRGGSGGTDTQYF,TGTGCCAGCAGGGGCGGGAGTGGGGGCACAGATACGCAGTATTTT
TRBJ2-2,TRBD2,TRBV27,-,CASSLEWTSRNTGELFF,TGTGCCAGCAGTTTAGAATGGACTAGCAGAAACACCGGGGAGCTGTTTTTT
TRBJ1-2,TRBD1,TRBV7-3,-,CASSLTGGQNYGYTF,TGTGCCAGCAGCTTAACGGGGGGACAGAACTATGGCTACACCTTC
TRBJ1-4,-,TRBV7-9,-,CASSHRRSNENLLFF,TGTGCCAGCAGCCACCGGAGGTCCAATGAAAATTTGCTGTTTTTT
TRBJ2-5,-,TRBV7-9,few,CASTPPRSMMETQYF,TGTGCCAGCACCCCCCCCAGGAGTATGATGGAGACCCAGTACTTC
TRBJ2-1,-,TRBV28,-,CASFTPLQFF,TGTGCCAGCTTTACACCATTGCAGTTCTTC
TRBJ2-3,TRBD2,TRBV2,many,CASSVGAGTDTQYF,TGTGCCAGCAGTGTTGGAGCGGGGACAGATACGCAGTATTTT
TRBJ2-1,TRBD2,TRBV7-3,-,CASSPGLAGAEQFF,TGTGCCAGCAGCCCGGGACTAGCGGGAGCTGAGCAGTTCTTC
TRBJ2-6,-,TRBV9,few,CASSVALAGTGANVLTF,TGTGCCAGCAGCGTAGCCTTGGCCGGGACTGGGGCCAACGTCCTGACTTTC